The source of this TCR beta chain is a study of blood T cell repertoires in COVID-19. CDR1 and CDR2 from the germline V gene are SGHAT and FQNNGV. With 5 bases clipped from V and 9 bases from J, the junction kept 11 bases outside the gene matches. The CDR3 runs to 15 residues. This clone came up once. Produced via immunoSEQ multiplex PCR; TCRdb's table is partial and in-frame only. This table holds around 97,000 clones, approximately 89% found once. The sample was peripheral blood. This TCR came from a woman of 80 years or more in a cohort sampled during active COVID-19. V is TRBV11-2 and J is TRBJ2-1; 9 nucleotides align to TRBD2. CDR3 sequence: CASSTMAGGPVEQFF. Here the CDR3 DNA reads TGTGCCAGCAGCACCATGGCGGGAGGGCCGGTTGAGCAGTTCTTC.